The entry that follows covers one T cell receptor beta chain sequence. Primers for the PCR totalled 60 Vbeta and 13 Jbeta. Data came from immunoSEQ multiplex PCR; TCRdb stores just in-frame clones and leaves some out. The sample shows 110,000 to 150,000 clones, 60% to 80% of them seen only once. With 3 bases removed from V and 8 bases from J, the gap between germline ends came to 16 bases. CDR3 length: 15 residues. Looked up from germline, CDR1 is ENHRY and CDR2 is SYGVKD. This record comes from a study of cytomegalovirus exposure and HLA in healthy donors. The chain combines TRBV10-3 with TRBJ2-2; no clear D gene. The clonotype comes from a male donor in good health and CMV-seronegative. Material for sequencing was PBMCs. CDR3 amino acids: CAISEPLSLIGELFF. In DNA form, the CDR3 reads TGTGCCATCAGTGAACCCCTATCGCTAATTGGGGAGCTGTTTTTT.